This passage covers 5 T cell receptor beta chains from one sample sequenced in a study of Tregs in tolerant kidney transplant recipients. The assay was immunoSEQ multiplex PCR, and TCRdb's table has in-frame clones only and misses some. The top ten hold 0.34% of the sample, which has around 78,000 clones, more than 85% seen once. The material was Tregs from blood, obtained before the transplant. These TCRs come from a human donor who received a combined kidney and bone marrow transplant.

The J gene is TRBJ2-7, the V gene TRBV5-1, with D perhaps matching TRBD1 (5 bases). The CDR3 is 13 residues long. Germline V lookup: CDR1 SGHRS, CDR2 YFSETQ. The ends were cut back, 4 bases at V and 1 base at J, with 9 bases in the middle. CDR3 loop: CASSQDSSYEQYF. The CDR3 DNA is TGCGCCAGCAGCCAAGACAGTTCCTACGAGCAGTACTTC. Based on the CDR3 plus reference TRBV5-1 and TRBJ2-7, the full variable domain is KAGVTQTPRYLIKTRGQQVTLSCSPISGHRSVSWYQQTPGQGLQFLFEYFSETQRNKGNFPGRFSGRQFSNSRSEMNVSTLELGDSALYLCASSQDSSYEQYFGPGTRLTVT.

The V call is TRBV7-3, the J call TRBJ2-7; D is tentatively TRBD1 or TRBD2 (6 bases each). Deletions cut 4 bases from V and 8 bases from J, with 12 bases between. Looked up from germline, CDR1 is SGHTA and CDR2 is FQGTGA. CDR3 length: 12 amino acids. CDR3 coding DNA: TGTGCCAGCAGCTCTCCCGGGGGCCAGCAGTACTTC. Protein product: CASSSPGGQQYF.

CDR3 coding DNA: TGTGCCATCACCGGGACATCCTCTGGGGCCAACGTCCTGACTTTC. It translates to CAITGTSSGANVLTF. The chain combines TRBV10-3 with TRBJ2-6, with D possibly TRBD1 on 6 matching bases. The CDR3 covers 15 residues. V was shortened by 7 bases and J by 0 bases, with 10 bases between the two germline ends. Germline V gene data show CDR1 as ENHRY and CDR2 as SYGVKD.

The V gene is TRBV5-1, the J gene TRBJ2-2, with no clear D. CDR3 length: 16 amino acids. The V and J ends lost 0 bases and 1 base respectively, with 10 bases between them. Germline CDR1 SGHRS, CDR2 YFSETQ. The CDR3 nucleotides are TGCGCCAGCAGCTTGGATCGGACGGAGAACACCGGGGAGCTGTTTTTT. This gives the protein CASSLDRTENTGELFF.

This clone has a single count. The chain uses TRBV27 and TRBJ2-4; 12 nucleotides match TRBD2. The CDR3 runs to 19 residues. Germline-derived CDR1 and CDR2 are MNHEY and SMNVEV (reference sequence). The junction had 12 bases not matched to a gene; V was cut back by 5 bases and J by 1 base. The CDR3 DNA reads TGTGCCAGCAGTCCCCGCTCCTCTAGCGGGAGGGGGGCCAAAAACATTCAGTACTTC. Encoded protein: CASSPRSSSGRGAKNIQYF.